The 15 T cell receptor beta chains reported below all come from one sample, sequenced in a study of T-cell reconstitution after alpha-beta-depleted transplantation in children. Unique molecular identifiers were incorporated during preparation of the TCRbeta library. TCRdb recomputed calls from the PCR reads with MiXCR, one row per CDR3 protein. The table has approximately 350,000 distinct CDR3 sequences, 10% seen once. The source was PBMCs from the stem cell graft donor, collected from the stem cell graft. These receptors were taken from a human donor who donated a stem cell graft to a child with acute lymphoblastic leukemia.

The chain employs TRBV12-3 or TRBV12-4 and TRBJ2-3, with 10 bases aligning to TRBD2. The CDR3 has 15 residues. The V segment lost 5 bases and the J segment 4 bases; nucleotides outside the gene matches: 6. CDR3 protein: CASSPSGSRPDTQYF. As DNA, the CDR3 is TGTGCCAGCAGTCCTAGCGGGAGTCGTCCAGATACGCAGTATTTT.

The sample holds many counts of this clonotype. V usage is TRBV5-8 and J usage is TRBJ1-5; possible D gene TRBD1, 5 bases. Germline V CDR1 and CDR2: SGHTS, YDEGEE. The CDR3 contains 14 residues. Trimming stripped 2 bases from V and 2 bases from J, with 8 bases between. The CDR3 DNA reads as TGTGCCAGCAGCTTAAGAGGGGGCAATCAGCCCCAGCATTTT. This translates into CASSLRGGNQPQHF.

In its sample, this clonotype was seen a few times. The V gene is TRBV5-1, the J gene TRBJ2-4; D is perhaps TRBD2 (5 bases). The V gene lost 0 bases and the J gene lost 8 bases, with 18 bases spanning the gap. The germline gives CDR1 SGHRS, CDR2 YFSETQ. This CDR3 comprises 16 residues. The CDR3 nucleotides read TGCGCCAGCAGCTTGGCCGCGGGCAGCTTGAGAGACATTCAGTACTTC. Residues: CASSLAAGSLRDIQYF.

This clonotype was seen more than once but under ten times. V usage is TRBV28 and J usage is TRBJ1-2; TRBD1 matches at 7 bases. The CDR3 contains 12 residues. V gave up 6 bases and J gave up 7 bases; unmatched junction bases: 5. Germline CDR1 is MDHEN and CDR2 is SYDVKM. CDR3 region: CASSLRQGGYTF. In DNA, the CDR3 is TGTGCCAGCAGCCTTAGACAGGGTGGCTACACCTTC.

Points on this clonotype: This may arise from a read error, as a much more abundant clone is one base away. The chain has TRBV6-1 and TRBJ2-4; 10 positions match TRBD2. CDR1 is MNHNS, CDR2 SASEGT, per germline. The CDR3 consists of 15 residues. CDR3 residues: CASSPTSGTLNSQYF. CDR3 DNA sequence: TGTGCCAGCAGTCCAACTAGCGGGACATTAAACAGTCAGTACTTC.

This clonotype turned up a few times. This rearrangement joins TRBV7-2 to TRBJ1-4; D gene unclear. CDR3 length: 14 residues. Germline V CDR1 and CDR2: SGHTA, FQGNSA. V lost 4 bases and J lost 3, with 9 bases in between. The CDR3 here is CASSSSRANEKLFF. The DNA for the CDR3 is TGTGCCAGCAGCTCAAGCCGGGCTAATGAAAAACTGTTTTTT.

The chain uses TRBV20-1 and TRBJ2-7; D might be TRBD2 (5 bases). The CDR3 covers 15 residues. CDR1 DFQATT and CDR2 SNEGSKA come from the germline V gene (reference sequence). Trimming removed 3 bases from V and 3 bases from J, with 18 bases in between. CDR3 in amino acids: CSARRGLAPLYEQYF. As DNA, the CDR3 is TGCAGTGCTAGGCGTGGGCTAGCCCCCCTCTACGAGCAGTACTTC.

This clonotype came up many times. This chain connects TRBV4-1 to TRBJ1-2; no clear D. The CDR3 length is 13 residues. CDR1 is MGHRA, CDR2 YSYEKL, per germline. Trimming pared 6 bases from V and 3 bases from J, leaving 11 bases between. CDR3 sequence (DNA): TGCGCCAGCAGTGACGGCCTCGACTATGGCTACACCTTC. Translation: CASSDGLDYGYTF.

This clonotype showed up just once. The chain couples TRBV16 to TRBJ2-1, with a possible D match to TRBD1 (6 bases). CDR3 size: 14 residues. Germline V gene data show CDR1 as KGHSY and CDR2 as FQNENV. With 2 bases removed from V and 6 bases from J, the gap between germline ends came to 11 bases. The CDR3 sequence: CASSQRTGPNEQFF. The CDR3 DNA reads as TGTGCCAGCAGCCAAAGAACAGGGCCCAATGAGCAGTTCTTC.

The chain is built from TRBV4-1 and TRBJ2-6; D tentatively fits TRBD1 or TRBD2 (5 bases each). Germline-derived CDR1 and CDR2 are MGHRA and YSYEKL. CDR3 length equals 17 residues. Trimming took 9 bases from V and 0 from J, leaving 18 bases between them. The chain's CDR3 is CASSMGRVISGANVLTF. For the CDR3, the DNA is TGCGCCAGTTCCATGGGACGGGTGATCTCTGGGGCCAACGTCCTGACTTTC.

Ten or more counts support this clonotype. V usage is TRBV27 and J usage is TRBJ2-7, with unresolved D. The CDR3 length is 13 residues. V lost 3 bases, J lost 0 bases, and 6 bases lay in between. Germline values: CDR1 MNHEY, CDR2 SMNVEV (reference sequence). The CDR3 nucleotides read TGTGCCAGCAGTTTTACGAGCTCCTACGAGCAGTACTTC. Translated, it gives CASSFTSSYEQYF.

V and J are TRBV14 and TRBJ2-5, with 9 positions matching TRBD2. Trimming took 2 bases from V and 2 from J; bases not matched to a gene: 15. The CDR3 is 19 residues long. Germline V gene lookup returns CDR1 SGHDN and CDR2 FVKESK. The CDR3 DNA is TGTGCCAGCAGCCAAAGGAGGACGTTATCTAGCGGGATTCAAGAGACCCAGTACTTC. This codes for CASSQRRTLSSGIQETQYF.

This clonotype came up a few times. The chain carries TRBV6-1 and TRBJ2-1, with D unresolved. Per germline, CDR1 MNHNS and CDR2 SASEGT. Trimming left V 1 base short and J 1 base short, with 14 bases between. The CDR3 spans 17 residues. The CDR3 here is CASSEEFLLASYNEQFF. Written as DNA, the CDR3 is TGTGCCAGCAGTGAAGAATTTCTATTGGCTTCCTACAATGAGCAGTTCTTC.

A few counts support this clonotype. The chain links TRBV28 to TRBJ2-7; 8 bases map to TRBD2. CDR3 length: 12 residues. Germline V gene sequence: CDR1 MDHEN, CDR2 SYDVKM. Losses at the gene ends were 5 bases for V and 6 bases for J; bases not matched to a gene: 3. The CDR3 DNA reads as TGTGCCAGCAGTGGACTAGCTGGCGAGCAGTACTTC. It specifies CASSGLAGEQYF.

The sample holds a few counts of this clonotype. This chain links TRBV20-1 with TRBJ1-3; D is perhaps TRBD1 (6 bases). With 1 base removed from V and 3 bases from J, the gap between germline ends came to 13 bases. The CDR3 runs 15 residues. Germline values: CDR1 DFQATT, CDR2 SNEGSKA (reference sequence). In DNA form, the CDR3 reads TGCAGTGCTAGAGGTCAGGGGTACAATGGAAACACCATATATTTT. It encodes CSARGQGYNGNTIYF.